What follows are 12 T cell receptor beta chains derived from one specimen sequenced in a study of blood T cell repertoires in COVID-19. Data came from immunoSEQ multiplex PCR; TCRdb stores just in-frame clones and leaves some out. The sample includes 75,000 to 90,000 clones, around four fifths of them seen just once. Material for sequencing was peripheral blood. All receptors come from an elderly man with active or convalescent COVID-19.

V is TRBV5-1 and J is TRBJ1-2; 7 positions match TRBD1. This CDR3 is built from 15 residues. V trimming: 0 bases; J trimming: 5 bases; junction bases outside the gene matches: 7. Germline values: CDR1 SGHRS, CDR2 YFSETQ. The CDR3 nucleotides are TGCGCCAGCAGCTTGGAACCAGGGGGGCTATATGGCTACACCTTC. It translates to CASSLEPGGLYGYTF.

This sequence joins TRBV7-7 and TRBJ2-3, with 8 bases identical to TRBD2. This CDR3 spans 13 amino acids. The V and J ends lost 5 bases and 11 bases, in that order; junction bases with no gene match: 9. In germline, CDR1 is SSHAT, CDR2 FNYEAQ (reference sequence). CDR3 sequence (DNA): TGTGCCAGCAGCCCGCTACGGGAGGGGGGGCAGTATTTT. Its translation is CASSPLREGGQYF.

This clone has a handful of counts. This sequence joins TRBV19 and TRBJ1-1; tentatively, D is TRBD1 (5 bases). Germline loops: CDR1 LNHDA, CDR2 SQIVND (reference sequence). V lost 7 bases and J lost 6, with 27 bases in between. The CDR3 is 17 amino acids. CDR3 coding DNA: TGTGCCAGTAAGGTATTGGGGGGTGGGGCCCGTAGCGCTGAAGCTTTCTTT. It is translated as CASKVLGGGARSAEAFF.

In DNA, the CDR3 is TGTGCCAGCAGTCCCTTCCCTCTAGCCAAAAACATTCAGTACTTC. This sequence encodes CASSPFPLAKNIQYF. V is TRBV27 and J is TRBJ2-4; D is ambiguous. The CDR3 spans 15 residues. Germline CDR1 reads MNHEY; CDR2 reads SMNVEV (reference sequence). V lost 5 bases and J lost 0, with 11 bases in between.

The chain recombines TRBV10-3 with TRBJ2-1, with 13 nucleotides matching TRBD2. V shed 4 bases and J 7 bases; nucleotides not matched to a gene: 1. The V gene's germline CDR1 is ENHRY and CDR2 SYGVKD. The CDR3 covers 14 residues. The CDR3 sequence is CAISGGLAGNEQFF. The CDR3 DNA reads as TGTGCCATCAGTGGGGGACTAGCGGGGAATGAGCAGTTCTTC.

V and J are TRBV6-5 and TRBJ1-2; TRBD1 aligns across 7 bases. CDR1 and CDR2 (germline): MNHEY, SVGAGI. After removal of 5 bases from V and 6 bases from J, the junction contained 9 bases not matched to a gene. The CDR3 runs to 14 residues. The CDR3 spells CASSPGQDYDGYTF. The CDR3 DNA follows: TGTGCCAGCAGTCCTGGACAGGATTACGATGGCTACACCTTC.

This clone was seen just once. J is TRBJ2-3 and V is TRBV15, with a tentative D call TRBD1 (5 bases). The length of the CDR3 is 18 residues. Trimming shortened V by 0 bases and J by 0 bases, and 16 bases separated the two germline ends. Germline CDR1 and CDR2: LNHNV and YYDKDF (reference sequence). The CDR3 DNA reads TGTGCCACCAGCAGAGACCTCCCGCAGGGCCGAAGCACAGATACGCAGTATTTT. Protein sequence: CATSRDLPQGRSTDTQYF.

This chain links TRBV20-1 with TRBJ2-5; D may be TRBD1 (6 bases). The germline V and J ends were trimmed by 4 bases and 1 base, with 10 bases remaining between them. The CDR3 is made up of 13 amino acids. The germline gives CDR1 DFQATT, CDR2 SNEGSKA (reference sequence). In DNA, the CDR3 is TGCAGTGCTACTGACAGGATCCAAGAGACCCAGTACTTC. Translated: CSATDRIQETQYF.

V usage is TRBV5-1 and J usage is TRBJ1-2; D is perhaps TRBD1 (5 bases). This CDR3 contains 15 residues. The V gene's germline CDR1 is SGHRS and CDR2 YFSETQ. Deletions cut 5 bases from V and 5 bases from J, with 19 bases between. CDR3 loop: CASRPDSRLVYGYTF. The CDR3 DNA sequence: TGCGCCAGCAGGCCTGACAGCCGCCTCGTGTATGGCTACACCTTC.

This chain uses TRBV7-9 with TRBJ1-2; 7 bases match TRBD1. The CDR3 covers 14 residues. V dropped 5 bases and J dropped 4; count of bases not matched to a gene: 7. Germline loops: CDR1 SEHNR, CDR2 FQNEAQ (reference sequence). CDR3 nucleotides: TGTGCCAGCAGCCCGCCGGACAGGTCCTATGGCTACACCTTC. The encoded protein is CASSPPDRSYGYTF.

This clone has only one observation. J is TRBJ1-6 and V is TRBV3-1 (or the pseudogene TRBV3-2), with a possible D match to TRBD1 (6 bases). Deletions cut 0 bases from V and 1 base from J, with 13 bases between. The CDR3 is made up of 18 amino acids. The germline V gene has CDR1 LGHDT and CDR2 YNNKEL (reference sequence). In DNA form, the CDR3 reads TGTGCCAGCAGCCAAGACAGGGGAAGTGGTTCCTATAATTCACCCCTCCACTTT. Translating gives CASSQDRGSGSYNSPLHF.

The V call is TRBV5-6, the J call TRBJ2-7; 7 nucleotides match TRBD1. CDR3 length: 15 amino acids. Germline V gene sequence: CDR1 SGHDT, CDR2 YYEEEE. The V segment lost 3 bases and the J segment 3 bases; nucleotides outside the gene matches: 9. The CDR3 region is CASSSNGQANYEQYV. CDR3 bases: TGTGCCAGCAGCTCTAACGGACAGGCCAACTACGAGCAGTACGTC.